The 9 T cell receptor beta chains below all came from one sample that was sequenced in a study of T cell responses to AZD1222 COVID-19 vaccine. Measured with immunoSEQ multiplex PCR; TCRdb has only the in-frame clones, and not every one. The sample lists about 130,000 clones; around 84% were seen once. This material consisted of peripheral blood, taken on day 0 of AZD1222 vaccination. The receptor source for this set is an adult in good health.

This clone was found a few times. The V call is TRBV27, the J call TRBJ1-2; D may be TRBD1 (5 bases). The germline CDR1 and CDR2 sequences are MNHEY and SMNVEV (reference sequence). The CDR3 is 18 residues long. Deletions cut 5 bases from V and 1 base from J, with 23 bases between. CDR3 region: CASSEMPDFRGVNYGYTF. CDR3 coding DNA: TGTGCCAGCAGTGAAATGCCGGACTTTAGGGGAGTTAACTATGGCTACACCTTC.

This clone is a singleton in its sample. The chain has TRBV7-9 and TRBJ1-2; 8 bases agree with TRBD1. Germline-derived CDR1 and CDR2 are SEHNR and FQNEAQ (reference sequence). This CDR3 is 14 amino acids long. The V segment lost 6 bases and the J segment 4 bases; nucleotides outside the gene matches: 7. CDR3 coding DNA: TGTGCCAGCAGAACGACCGACAGGGGCTATGGCTACACCTTC. This gives the protein CASRTTDRGYGYTF.

The sample holds one count of this clone. The chain recombines TRBV12-3 or TRBV12-4 with TRBJ1-1; D is unresolved. V was pared by 6 bases and J by 5 bases, with 13 bases between. The CDR3 totals 13 residues. The CDR3 loop reads CASSRVQRTEAFF. The CDR3 DNA follows: TGTGCCAGCAGCCGTGTCCAGAGGACTGAAGCTTTCTTT.

The J gene is TRBJ1-2, the V gene TRBV29-1; D unresolved. The germline V gene has CDR1 SQVTM and CDR2 ANQGSEA. Trimming took off 5 bases at V and 4 bases at J, with 14 bases between the two ends. This CDR3 contains 13 residues. The chain's CDR3 is CSVPPEGGYGYTF. The DNA of the CDR3 is TGCAGCGTTCCCCCCGAGGGTGGCTATGGCTACACCTTC.

The genes are TRBV30 and TRBJ1-2; 7 bases are shared with TRBD1. Per germline, CDR1 GTSNPN and CDR2 SVGIG (reference sequence). CDR3 length: 14 amino acids. Losses at the gene ends were 3 bases for V and 6 bases for J; bases not matched to a gene: 10. CDR3: CAWRPGQRTDGYTF. In nucleotides, the CDR3 is TGTGCCTGGAGGCCGGGACAGCGAACCGATGGCTACACCTTC.

J is TRBJ2-7 and V is TRBV3-1 (or the pseudogene TRBV3-2), with a tentative D call TRBD1 (6 bases). The V gene lost 6 bases and the J gene lost 6 bases, with 15 bases spanning the gap. The CDR3 is made up of 13 amino acids. Per the germline V gene, CDR1 is LGHDT and CDR2 is YNNKEL (reference sequence). The CDR3 protein is CASSYTGNSEQYF. The CDR3 DNA is TGTGCCAGCAGTTACACAGGGAATTCCGAGCAGTACTTC.

In DNA form, the CDR3 reads TGTGCCAGTAGTATATCCGGACACACCTACACTAACTATGGCTACACCTTC. Amino acids: CASSISGHTYTNYGYTF. The chain carries TRBV19 and TRBJ1-2; D is perhaps TRBD1 (5 bases). V lost 2 bases and J 0 bases, leaving 16 bases between the germline ends. Germline CDR1 is LNHDA and CDR2 is SQIVND (reference sequence). This CDR3 spans 17 amino acids.

The chain employs TRBV3-1 (or the pseudogene TRBV3-2) and TRBJ2-7; D is unclear. The CDR3 extends over 15 amino acids. The V and J ends lost 0 bases and 1 base respectively, with 10 bases between them. Germline V gene data show CDR1 as LGHDT and CDR2 as YNNKEL (reference sequence). Here the CDR3 DNA reads TGTGCCAGCAGCCAAGATCAAAGGAATTCCTACGAGCAGTACTTC. It codes for CASSQDQRNSYEQYF.

The rearrangement uses TRBV9 and TRBJ1-2; no definite D call. This CDR3 has 14 residues. V was clipped by 0 bases and J by 4 bases, with 10 bases between them. CDR1 and CDR2 from the germline V gene are SGDLS and YYNGEE. This CDR3 reads CASSVEDSGYGYTF. The DNA for the CDR3 is TGTGCCAGCAGCGTAGAGGACTCGGGCTATGGCTACACCTTC.